Listed below are T cell receptor beta chains from one sample, sequenced in a study of blood T cell repertoires in COVID-19. Sequencing used immunoSEQ multiplex PCR; TCRdb keeps in-frame clones, though not all of them. The sample records more than 85,000 clones, nearly 90% being singletons. The sample comprised peripheral blood. These receptors were obtained from a man in his 70s with acute or convalescent COVID-19. Both conserved end residues are part of each CDR3. Fields, in order: clone size, J gene, D gene, V gene, CDR3 protein, CDR3 DNA. D genes are given only for firm matches. Clone size is not always given. Where it is, it says once, few, many or a class for expanded clones.

clone size: .
J gene: TRBJ1-3
D gene: .
V gene: TRBV6-5
CDR3 protein: CASSYSSSGSGNTIYF
CDR3 DNA: TGTGCCAGCAGTTACTCATCTTCAGGCTCTGGAAACACCATATATTTT

clone size: .
J gene: TRBJ1-5
D gene: TRBD1
V gene: TRBV28
CDR3 protein: CASSSGTGVFPYDQPQHF
CDR3 DNA: TGTGCCAGCAGTTCCGGGACAGGGGTTTTCCCTTATGATCAGCCCCAGCATTTT

clone size: .
J gene: TRBJ2-1
D gene: .
V gene: TRBV5-1
CDR3 protein: CASSAPGNLLGNEQFF
CDR3 DNA: TGCGCCAGCAGCGCCCCGGGGAATCTTTTGGGGAATGAGCAGTTCTTC

clone size: .
J gene: TRBJ1-6
D gene: TRBD1
V gene: TRBV11-2
CDR3 protein: CASSIFNRGQSSYNSPLHF
CDR3 DNA: TGTGCCAGCAGCATTTTTAACAGGGGCCAGAGCTCCTATAATTCACCCCTCCACTTT

clone size: .
J gene: TRBJ1-3
D gene: TRBD1
V gene: TRBV7-2
CDR3 protein: CASSSRTGMGNTIYF
CDR3 DNA: TGTGCCAGCAGCTCCCGGACAGGGATGGGAAACACCATATATTTT

clone size: .
J gene: TRBJ2-2
D gene: .
V gene: TRBV6-4
CDR3 protein: CASSEWLMGREATGELFF
CDR3 DNA: TGTGCCAGCAGTGAGTGGTTGATGGGTAGAGAGGCCACCGGGGAGCTGTTTTTT

clone size: few
J gene: TRBJ1-2
D gene: TRBD1
V gene: TRBV20-1
CDR3 protein: CSAVDRPVYTF
CDR3 DNA: TGCAGTGCCGTGGACAGGCCCGTTTACACCTTC

clone size: .
J gene: TRBJ1-3
D gene: .
V gene: TRBV11-2
CDR3 protein: CASSLFGRYSGNTIYF
CDR3 DNA: TGTGCCAGCAGCTTATTTGGCAGGTACTCTGGAAACACCATATATTTT

clone size: .
J gene: TRBJ1-1
D gene: TRBD1
V gene: TRBV7-4
CDR3 protein: CASSTGTGGDTEAFF
CDR3 DNA: TGTGCCAGCAGCACCGGGACAGGGGGCGACACTGAAGCTTTCTTT

clone size: .
J gene: TRBJ2-1
D gene: TRBD2
V gene: TRBV7-2
CDR3 protein: CASSLGLAYYNEQFF
CDR3 DNA: TGTGCCAGCAGCCTCGGACTAGCGTATTACAATGAGCAGTTCTTC

clone size: .
J gene: TRBJ1-1
D gene: .
V gene: TRBV5-1
CDR3 protein: CASSSPTVNTEAFF
CDR3 DNA: TGCGCCAGCAGCTCTCCCACAGTTAACACTGAAGCTTTCTTT

clone size: .
J gene: TRBJ1-2
D gene: .
V gene: TRBV6-5
CDR3 protein: CASRTGMYGYTF
CDR3 DNA: TGTGCCAGCAGAACAGGAATGTATGGCTACACCTTC

clone size: once
J gene: TRBJ2-1
D gene: TRBD2
V gene: TRBV11-2
CDR3 protein: CASSMGLAGGWHEQFF
CDR3 DNA: TGTGCCAGCAGCATGGGACTAGCGGGGGGGTGGCATGAGCAGTTCTTC

clone size: .
J gene: TRBJ1-1
D gene: .
V gene: TRBV7-9
CDR3 protein: CARGEGNTEAFF
CDR3 DNA: TGTGCCAGGGGGGAGGGGAACACTGAAGCTTTCTTT

clone size: .
J gene: TRBJ1-2
D gene: .
V gene: TRBV5-1
CDR3 protein: CASSLGRGDYGYTF
CDR3 DNA: TGCGCCAGCAGCTTGGGACGGGGGGACTATGGCTACACCTTC

clone size: .
J gene: TRBJ2-7
D gene: .
V gene: TRBV2
CDR3 protein: CASGRGRDEQYF
CDR3 DNA: TGTGCCAGCGGTAGGGGCAGGGACGAGCAGTACTTC

clone size: .
J gene: TRBJ1-2
D gene: .
V gene: TRBV2
CDR3 protein: CASSEGGLNNYGYTF
CDR3 DNA: TGTGCCAGCAGTGAAGGGGGGCTGAACAACTATGGCTACACCTTC

clone size: once
J gene: TRBJ2-7
D gene: TRBD1
V gene: TRBV5-1
CDR3 protein: CASSQNTGGGYEQYF
CDR3 DNA: TGCGCCAGCAGCCAAAATACAGGGGGTGGCTACGAGCAGTACTTC

clone size: .
J gene: TRBJ1-2
D gene: .
V gene: TRBV11-1
CDR3 protein: CASSLRGGYGYTF
CDR3 DNA: TGTGCCAGCAGCTTAAGAGGGGGCTATGGCTACACCTTC

clone size: .
J gene: TRBJ2-7
D gene: TRBD1
V gene: TRBV29-1
CDR3 protein: CSVSRQGAYEQYF
CDR3 DNA: TGCAGCGTATCGAGACAGGGGGCCTACGAGCAGTACTTC

clone size: few
J gene: TRBJ1-5
D gene: .
V gene: TRBV9
CDR3 protein: CASSVPGGPQHF
CDR3 DNA: TGTGCCAGCAGCGTACCGGGGGGGCCCCAGCATTTT

clone size: few
J gene: TRBJ1-2
D gene: TRBD1
V gene: TRBV7-8
CDR3 protein: CASSLVGPGGGYTF
CDR3 DNA: TGTGCCAGCAGCTTAGTAGGACCAGGGGGCGGCTACACCTTC

clone size: .
J gene: TRBJ1-2
D gene: .
V gene: TRBV20-1
CDR3 protein: CSASPGGGASGYGYTF
CDR3 DNA: TGCAGTGCTAGTCCGGGAGGGGGAGCCTCGGGCTATGGCTACACCTTC

clone size: .
J gene: TRBJ2-2
D gene: .
V gene: TRBV18
CDR3 protein: CASSPDQRLGNVEELFF
CDR3 DNA: TGTGCCAGCTCACCGGATCAGAGACTCGGGAACGTGGAGGAGCTGTTTTTT

clone size: .
J gene: TRBJ1-1
D gene: TRBD1
V gene: TRBV7-6
CDR3 protein: CASSRGQGAGTEAFF
CDR3 DNA: TGTGCCAGCAGCCGGGGTCAGGGGGCCGGGACTGAAGCTTTCTTT

clone size: .
J gene: TRBJ2-1
D gene: .
V gene: TRBV5-8
CDR3 protein: CASSSEIRAYNEQFF
CDR3 DNA: TGTGCCAGCAGCTCGGAAATCAGGGCATACAATGAGCAGTTCTTC

clone size: few
J gene: TRBJ1-2
D gene: .
V gene: TRBV12-3/TRBV12-4
CDR3 protein: CASRRGGNYGYTF
CDR3 DNA: TGTGCCAGCAGGAGAGGGGGAAACTATGGCTACACCTTC

clone size: few
J gene: TRBJ1-2
D gene: TRBD1
V gene: TRBV2
CDR3 protein: CASSVSQQGAQGYTF
CDR3 DNA: TGTGCCAGCAGTGTATCCCAGCAGGGGGCGCAGGGCTACACCTTC

clone size: .
J gene: TRBJ2-5
D gene: .
V gene: TRBV7-6
CDR3 protein: CASNGNSGPQETQYF
CDR3 DNA: TGTGCCAGCAACGGAAATAGCGGTCCACAAGAGACCCAGTACTTC

clone size: .
J gene: TRBJ2-5
D gene: TRBD1
V gene: TRBV5-6
CDR3 protein: CASSYGTGYQETQYF
CDR3 DNA: TGTGCCAGCAGTTACGGGACAGGGTATCAAGAGACCCAGTACTTC

clone size: .
J gene: TRBJ2-1
D gene: .
V gene: TRBV10-2
CDR3 protein: CASRGQGSYNEQFF
CDR3 DNA: TGCGCCAGCAGGGGGCAGGGCTCCTACAATGAGCAGTTCTTC

clone size: .
J gene: TRBJ1-5
D gene: TRBD1
V gene: TRBV28
CDR3 protein: CASSSPVGQGGQPQHF
CDR3 DNA: TGTGCCAGCAGTTCCCCCGTTGGACAGGGCGGTCAGCCCCAGCATTTT

clone size: .
J gene: TRBJ1-4
D gene: TRBD1
V gene: TRBV4-1
CDR3 protein: CASSHRAVTGASTNEKLFF
CDR3 DNA: TGCGCCAGCAGCCATCGAGCTGTGACAGGGGCCTCAACTAATGAAAAACTGTTTTTT

clone size: once
J gene: TRBJ2-3
D gene: TRBD1
V gene: TRBV18
CDR3 protein: CASSTGGDTQYF
CDR3 DNA: TGTGCCAGCTCAACAGGGGGGGATACGCAGTATTTT

clone size: .
J gene: TRBJ2-2
D gene: TRBD2
V gene: TRBV10-1
CDR3 protein: CASSSSGLAGGAGELFF
CDR3 DNA: TGCGCCAGCAGCTCCTCGGGACTAGCGGGGGGTGCAGGGGAGCTGTTTTTT

clone size: .
J gene: TRBJ1-1
D gene: .
V gene: TRBV2
CDR3 protein: CASSGPGVTEAFF
CDR3 DNA: TGTGCCAGCAGTGGGCCAGGGGTTACTGAAGCTTTCTTT

clone size: .
J gene: TRBJ2-7
D gene: .
V gene: TRBV28
CDR3 protein: CASSGSSYEQYF
CDR3 DNA: TGTGCCAGCTCGGGATCTTCCTACGAGCAGTACTTC

clone size: .
J gene: TRBJ1-1
D gene: .
V gene: TRBV11-2
CDR3 protein: CASSFNLAVTEAFF
CDR3 DNA: TGTGCCAGCAGCTTTAATCTGGCGGTGACTGAAGCTTTCTTT